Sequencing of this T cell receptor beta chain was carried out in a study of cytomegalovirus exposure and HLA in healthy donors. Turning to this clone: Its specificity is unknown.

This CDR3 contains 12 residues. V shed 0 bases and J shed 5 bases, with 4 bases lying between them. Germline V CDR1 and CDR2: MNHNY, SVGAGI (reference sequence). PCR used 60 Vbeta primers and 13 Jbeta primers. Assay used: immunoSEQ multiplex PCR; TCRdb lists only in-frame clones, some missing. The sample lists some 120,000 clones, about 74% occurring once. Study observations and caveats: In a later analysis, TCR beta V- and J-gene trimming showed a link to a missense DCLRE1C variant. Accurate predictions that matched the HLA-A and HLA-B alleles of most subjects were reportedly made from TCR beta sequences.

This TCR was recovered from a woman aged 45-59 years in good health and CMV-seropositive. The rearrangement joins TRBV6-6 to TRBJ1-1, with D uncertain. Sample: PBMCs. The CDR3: CASSYSETEAFF. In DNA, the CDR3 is TGTGCCAGCAGTTACTCAGAGACTGAAGCTTTCTTT.